This T cell receptor beta chain was profiled in a study of Ad26.COV2.S vaccination and SARS-CoV-2 variants. The CDR3 has 15 residues. Between the trimmed V and J ends, which lost 6 bases and 0 bases, there was a span of 14 bases. Looked up from germline, CDR1 is GTSNPN and CDR2 is SVGIG (reference sequence). Assay used: immunoSEQ multiplex PCR; TCRdb lists only in-frame clones, some missing. The table records fewer than 55,000 clones, roughly 84% of them present only once. Findings and caveats of the study: Greater spike-specific TCR breadth was seen in vaccine recipients than in placebo recipients. Placebo recipients and vaccine recipients were similar in non-spike TCR breadth. An underestimation of total T cell responses may have resulted from the TCR breadth and depth analyses.

Regarding this clone: Its antigen is not identified.

The receptor was isolated from a human donor who had recovered from COVID-19. This chain joins TRBV30 and TRBJ2-2; maybe TRBD1 (6 bases). The sequencing used peripheral blood, collected after recovery from COVID-19. The CDR3 bases are TGTGCCTGCCATAAGGACAGCTCGAACACCGGGGAGCTGTTTTTT. Protein product: CACHKDSSNTGELFF.